Below, one T cell receptor beta chain is given with its context. These data originate in a study of blood T cell repertoires in COVID-19. Study overall: T cells, B-cell-depleted T cells, or PBMCs provided the cDNA or gDNA that served as material.

In the authors' workflow: Reference gene primer amplification gave estimated nucleated cell counts. Sequenced by immunoSEQ multiplex PCR; TCRdb stores in-frame clones only, minus some. Clone size and V and J calls were adopted from that table, with D and trimming inferred from the DNA. Of some 110,000 clones listed, roughly 89% are singletons. Germline V gives CDR1 MNHEY, CDR2 SVGAGI. The length of the CDR3 is 15 residues. J gave up 2 bases and V 4 bases, and 5 bases lay outside the gene matches. The sequence derives from a human donor in a cohort sampled during active COVID-19. The rearrangement uses TRBV6-5 and TRBJ1-2; the match to TRBD1 covers 9 bases. Sequencing input: peripheral blood. CDR3 in DNA: TGTGCCAGCAGTTTGGACAGGGGATTAAACTATGGCTACACCTTC. Translated, it gives CASSLDRGLNYGYTF.